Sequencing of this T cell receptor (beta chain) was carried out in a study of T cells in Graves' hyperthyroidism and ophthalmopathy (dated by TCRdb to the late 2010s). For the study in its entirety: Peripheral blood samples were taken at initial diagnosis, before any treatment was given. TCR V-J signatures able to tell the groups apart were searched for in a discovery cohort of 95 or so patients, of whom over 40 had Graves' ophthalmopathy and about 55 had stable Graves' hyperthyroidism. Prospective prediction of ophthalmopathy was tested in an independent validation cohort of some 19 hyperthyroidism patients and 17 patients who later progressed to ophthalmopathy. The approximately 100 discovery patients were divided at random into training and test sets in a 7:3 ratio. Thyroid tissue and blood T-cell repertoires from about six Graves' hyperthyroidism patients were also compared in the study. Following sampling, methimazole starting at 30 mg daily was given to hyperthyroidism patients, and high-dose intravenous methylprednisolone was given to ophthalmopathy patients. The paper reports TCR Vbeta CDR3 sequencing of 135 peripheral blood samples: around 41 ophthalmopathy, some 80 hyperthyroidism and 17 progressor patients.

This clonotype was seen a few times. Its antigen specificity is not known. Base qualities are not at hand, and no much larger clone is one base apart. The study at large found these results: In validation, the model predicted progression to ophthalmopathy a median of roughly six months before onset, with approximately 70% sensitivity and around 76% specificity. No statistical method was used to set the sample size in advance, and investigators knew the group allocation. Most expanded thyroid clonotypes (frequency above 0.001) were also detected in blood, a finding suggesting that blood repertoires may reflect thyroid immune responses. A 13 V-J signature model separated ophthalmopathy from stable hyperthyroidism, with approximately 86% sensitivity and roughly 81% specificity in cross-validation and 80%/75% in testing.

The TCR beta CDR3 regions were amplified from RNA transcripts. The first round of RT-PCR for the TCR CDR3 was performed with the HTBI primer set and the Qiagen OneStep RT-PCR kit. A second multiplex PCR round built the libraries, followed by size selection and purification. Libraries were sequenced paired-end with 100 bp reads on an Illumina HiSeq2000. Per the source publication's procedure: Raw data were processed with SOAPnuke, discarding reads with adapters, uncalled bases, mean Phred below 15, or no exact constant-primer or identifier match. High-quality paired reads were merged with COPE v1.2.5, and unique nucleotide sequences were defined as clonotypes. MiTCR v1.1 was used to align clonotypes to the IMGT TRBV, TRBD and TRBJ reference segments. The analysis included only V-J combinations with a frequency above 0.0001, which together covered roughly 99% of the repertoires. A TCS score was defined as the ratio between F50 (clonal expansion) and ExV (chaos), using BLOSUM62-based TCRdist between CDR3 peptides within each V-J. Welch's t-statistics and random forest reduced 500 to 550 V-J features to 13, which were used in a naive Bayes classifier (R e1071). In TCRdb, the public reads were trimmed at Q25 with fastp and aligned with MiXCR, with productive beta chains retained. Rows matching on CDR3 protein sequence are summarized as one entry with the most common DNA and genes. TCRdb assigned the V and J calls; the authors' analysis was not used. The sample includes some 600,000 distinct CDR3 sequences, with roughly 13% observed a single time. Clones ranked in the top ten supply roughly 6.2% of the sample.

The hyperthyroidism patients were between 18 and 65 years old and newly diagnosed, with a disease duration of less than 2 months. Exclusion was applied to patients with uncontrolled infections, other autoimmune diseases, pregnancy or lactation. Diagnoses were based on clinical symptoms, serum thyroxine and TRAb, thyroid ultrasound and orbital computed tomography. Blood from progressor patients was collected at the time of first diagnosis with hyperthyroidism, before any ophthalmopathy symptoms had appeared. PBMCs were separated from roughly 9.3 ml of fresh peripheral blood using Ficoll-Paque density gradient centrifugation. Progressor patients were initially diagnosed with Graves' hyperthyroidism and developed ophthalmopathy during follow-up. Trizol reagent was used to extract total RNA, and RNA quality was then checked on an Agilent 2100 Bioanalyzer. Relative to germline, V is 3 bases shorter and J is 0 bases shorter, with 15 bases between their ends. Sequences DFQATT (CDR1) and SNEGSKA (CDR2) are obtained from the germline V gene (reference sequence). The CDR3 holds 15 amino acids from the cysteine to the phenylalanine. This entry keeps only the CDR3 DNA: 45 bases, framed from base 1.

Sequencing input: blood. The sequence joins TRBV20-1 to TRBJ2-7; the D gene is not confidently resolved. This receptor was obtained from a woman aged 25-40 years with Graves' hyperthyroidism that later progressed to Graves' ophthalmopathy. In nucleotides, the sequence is TGCAGTGCTAGCGGAGCGCCCCCAAGCTCCTACGAGCAGTACTTC. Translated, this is CSASGAPPSSYEQYF.